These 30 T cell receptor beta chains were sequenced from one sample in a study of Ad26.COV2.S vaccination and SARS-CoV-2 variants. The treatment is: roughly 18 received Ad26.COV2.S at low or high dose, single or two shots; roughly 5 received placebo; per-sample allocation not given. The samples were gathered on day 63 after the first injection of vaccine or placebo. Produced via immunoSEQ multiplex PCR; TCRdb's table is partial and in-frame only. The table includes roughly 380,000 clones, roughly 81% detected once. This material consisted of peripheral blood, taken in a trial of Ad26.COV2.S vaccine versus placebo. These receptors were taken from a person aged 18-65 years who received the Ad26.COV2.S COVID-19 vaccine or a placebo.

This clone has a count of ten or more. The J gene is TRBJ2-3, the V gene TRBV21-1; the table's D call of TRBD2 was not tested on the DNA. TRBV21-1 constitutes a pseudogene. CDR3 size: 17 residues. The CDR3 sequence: CASSKGRLAPCTDTQYF. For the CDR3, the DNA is TGTGCCAGCAGCAAAGGGAGACTAGCGCCCTGCACAGATACGCAGTATTTT.

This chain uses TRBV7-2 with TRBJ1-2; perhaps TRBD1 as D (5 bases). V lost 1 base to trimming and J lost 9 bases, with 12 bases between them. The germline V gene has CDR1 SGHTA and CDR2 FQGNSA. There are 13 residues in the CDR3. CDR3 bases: TGTGCCAGCAGCTTAGAGGCGGGGGGTCGCTACACCTTC. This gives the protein CASSLEAGGRYTF.

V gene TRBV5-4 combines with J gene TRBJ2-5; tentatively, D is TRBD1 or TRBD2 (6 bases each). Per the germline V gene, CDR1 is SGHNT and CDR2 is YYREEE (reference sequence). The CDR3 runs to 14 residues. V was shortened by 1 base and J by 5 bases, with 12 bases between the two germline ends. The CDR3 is CASSLSIGGETQYF. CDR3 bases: TGTGCCAGCAGCTTGTCGATAGGGGGGGAGACCCAGTACTTC.

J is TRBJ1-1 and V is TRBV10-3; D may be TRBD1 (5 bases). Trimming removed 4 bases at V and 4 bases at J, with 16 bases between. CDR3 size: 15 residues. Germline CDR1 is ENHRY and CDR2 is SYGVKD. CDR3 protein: CAISAPGRGSTEAFF. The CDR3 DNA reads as TGTGCCATCAGTGCGCCGGGACGAGGGAGCACTGAAGCTTTCTTT.

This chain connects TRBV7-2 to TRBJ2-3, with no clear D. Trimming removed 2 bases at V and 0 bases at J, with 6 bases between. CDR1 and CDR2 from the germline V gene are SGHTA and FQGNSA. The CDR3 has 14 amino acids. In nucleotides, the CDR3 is TGTGCCAGCAGCTTAATGAAGAGCACAGATACGCAGTATTTT. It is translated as CASSLMKSTDTQYF.

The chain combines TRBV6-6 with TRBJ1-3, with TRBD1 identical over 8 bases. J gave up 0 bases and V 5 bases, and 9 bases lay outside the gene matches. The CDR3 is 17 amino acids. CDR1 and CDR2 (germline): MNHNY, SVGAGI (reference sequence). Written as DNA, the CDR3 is TGTGCCAGCAGTCCCCGACAGGGGATAAGCTCTGGAAACACCATATATTTT. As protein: CASSPRQGISSGNTIYF.

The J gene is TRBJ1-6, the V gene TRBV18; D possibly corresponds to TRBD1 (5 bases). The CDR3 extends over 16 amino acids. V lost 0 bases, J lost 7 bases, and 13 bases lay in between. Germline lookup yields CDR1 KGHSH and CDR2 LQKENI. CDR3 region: CASSPPQGGTNSPLHF. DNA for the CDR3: TGTGCCAGCTCACCACCTCAGGGAGGGACGAATTCACCCCTCCACTTT.

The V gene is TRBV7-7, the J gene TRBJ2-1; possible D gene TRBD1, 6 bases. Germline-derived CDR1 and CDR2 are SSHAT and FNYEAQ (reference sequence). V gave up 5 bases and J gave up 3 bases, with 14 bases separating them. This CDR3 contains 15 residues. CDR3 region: CASSQRLTGYNEQFF. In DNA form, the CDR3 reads TGTGCCAGCAGCCAAAGATTGACAGGCTACAATGAGCAGTTCTTC.

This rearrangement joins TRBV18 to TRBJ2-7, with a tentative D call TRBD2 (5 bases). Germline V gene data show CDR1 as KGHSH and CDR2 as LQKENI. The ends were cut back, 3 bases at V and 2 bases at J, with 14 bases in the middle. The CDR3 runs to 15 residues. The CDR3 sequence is CASSPTGSGPYEQYF. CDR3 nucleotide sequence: TGTGCCAGCTCACCCACGGGAAGCGGCCCCTACGAGCAGTACTTC.

CDR3 sequence: CASSLSGTPGYEQYF. The CDR3 nucleotides are TGTGCCAGCAGCTTATCAGGGACACCGGGTTACGAGCAGTACTTC. The chain uses TRBV7-9 and TRBJ2-7, with D perhaps matching TRBD1 (6 bases). The CDR3 totals 15 residues. The V gene lost 2 bases and the J gene lost 4 bases, with 15 bases spanning the gap. Germline CDR1 SEHNR, CDR2 FQNEAQ (reference sequence).

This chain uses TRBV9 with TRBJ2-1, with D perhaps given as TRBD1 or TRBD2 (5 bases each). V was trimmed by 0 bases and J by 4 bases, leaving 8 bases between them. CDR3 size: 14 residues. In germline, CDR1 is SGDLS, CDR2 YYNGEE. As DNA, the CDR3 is TGTGCCAGCAGCGTAGCGGGACGATACAATGAGCAGTTCTTC. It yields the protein CASSVAGRYNEQFF.

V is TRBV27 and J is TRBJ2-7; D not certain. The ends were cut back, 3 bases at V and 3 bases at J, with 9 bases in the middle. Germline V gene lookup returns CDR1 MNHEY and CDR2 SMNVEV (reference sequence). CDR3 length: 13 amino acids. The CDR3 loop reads CASSLGKNYEQYF. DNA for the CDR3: TGTGCCAGCAGTTTGGGAAAAAACTACGAGCAGTACTTC.

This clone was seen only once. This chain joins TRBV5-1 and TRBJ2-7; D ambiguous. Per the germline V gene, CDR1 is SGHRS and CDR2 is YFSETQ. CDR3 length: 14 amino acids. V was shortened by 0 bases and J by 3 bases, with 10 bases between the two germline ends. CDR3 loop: CASSLAIGDYEQYF. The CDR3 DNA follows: TGCGCCAGCAGCTTGGCCATCGGAGACTACGAGCAGTACTTC.

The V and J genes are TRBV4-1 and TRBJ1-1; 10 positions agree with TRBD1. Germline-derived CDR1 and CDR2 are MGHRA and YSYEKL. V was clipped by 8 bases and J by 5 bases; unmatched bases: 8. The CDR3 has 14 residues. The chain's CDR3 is CASVQPGQGTEAFF. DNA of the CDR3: TGCGCCAGCGTACAACCGGGACAGGGGACTGAAGCTTTCTTT.

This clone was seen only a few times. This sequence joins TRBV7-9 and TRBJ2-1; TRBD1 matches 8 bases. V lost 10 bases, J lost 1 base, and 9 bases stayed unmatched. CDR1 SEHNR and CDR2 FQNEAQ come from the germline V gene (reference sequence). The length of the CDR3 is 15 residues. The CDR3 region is CAIQGAGSSYNEQFF. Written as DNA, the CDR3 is TGTGCCATCCAGGGGGCGGGAAGTTCCTACAATGAGCAGTTCTTC.

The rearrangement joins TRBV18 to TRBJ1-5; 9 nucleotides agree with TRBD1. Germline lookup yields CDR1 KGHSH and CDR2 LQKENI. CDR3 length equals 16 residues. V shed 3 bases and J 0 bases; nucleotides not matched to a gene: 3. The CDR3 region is CASSPGTGSSNQPQHF. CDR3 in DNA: TGTGCCAGCTCACCCGGGACAGGGTCTAGCAATCAGCCCCAGCATTTT.

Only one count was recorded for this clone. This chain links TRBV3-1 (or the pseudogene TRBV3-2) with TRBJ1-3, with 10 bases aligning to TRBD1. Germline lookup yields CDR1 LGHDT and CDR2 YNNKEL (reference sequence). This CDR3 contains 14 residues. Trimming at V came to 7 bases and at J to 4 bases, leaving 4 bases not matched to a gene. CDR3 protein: CASTRQGAGNTIYF. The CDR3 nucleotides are TGTGCCAGCACCAGACAGGGGGCGGGAAACACCATATATTTT.

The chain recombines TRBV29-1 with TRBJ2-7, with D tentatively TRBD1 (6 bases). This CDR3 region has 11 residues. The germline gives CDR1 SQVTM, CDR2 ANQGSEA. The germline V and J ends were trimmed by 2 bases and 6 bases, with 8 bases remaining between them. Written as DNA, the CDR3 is TGCAGCGTTGAACAGGGGCTCGAGCAGTACTTC. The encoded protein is CSVEQGLEQYF.

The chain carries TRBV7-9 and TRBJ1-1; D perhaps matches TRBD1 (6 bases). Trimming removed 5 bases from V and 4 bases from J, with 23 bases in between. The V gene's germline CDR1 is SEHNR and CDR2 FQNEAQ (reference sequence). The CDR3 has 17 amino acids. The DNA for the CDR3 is TGTGCCAGCAGCACCCCTCGGGGGGGGCGGGCTCGCACTGAAGCTTTCTTT. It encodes CASSTPRGGRARTEAFF.

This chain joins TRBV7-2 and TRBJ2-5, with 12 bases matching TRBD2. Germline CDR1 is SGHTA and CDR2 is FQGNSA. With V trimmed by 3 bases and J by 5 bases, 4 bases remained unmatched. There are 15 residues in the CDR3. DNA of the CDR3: TGTGCCAGCAGCTTTTCGACTAGCGGGGGCGAGACCCAGTACTTC. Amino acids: CASSFSTSGGETQYF.

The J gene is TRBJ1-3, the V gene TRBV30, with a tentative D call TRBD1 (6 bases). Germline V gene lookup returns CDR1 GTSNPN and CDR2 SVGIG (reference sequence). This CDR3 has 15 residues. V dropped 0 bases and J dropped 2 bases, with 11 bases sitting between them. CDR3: CAWSVSRGPGNTIYF. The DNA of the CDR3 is TGTGCCTGGAGTGTATCACGGGGGCCTGGAAACACCATATATTTT.

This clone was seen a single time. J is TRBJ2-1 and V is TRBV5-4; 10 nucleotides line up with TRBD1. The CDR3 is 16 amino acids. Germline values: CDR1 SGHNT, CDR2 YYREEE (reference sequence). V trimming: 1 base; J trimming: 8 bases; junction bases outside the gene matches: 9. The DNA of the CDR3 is TGTGCCAGCAGCTTGACCGACAGGGGGCGCGACCATGAGCAGTTCTTC. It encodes CASSLTDRGRDHEQFF.

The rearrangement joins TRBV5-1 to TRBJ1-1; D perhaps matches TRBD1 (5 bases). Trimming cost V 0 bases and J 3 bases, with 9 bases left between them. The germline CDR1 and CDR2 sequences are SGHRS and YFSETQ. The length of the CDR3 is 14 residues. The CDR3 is CASSLAGLDTEAFF. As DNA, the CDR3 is TGCGCCAGCAGCTTGGCAGGGTTGGACACTGAAGCTTTCTTT.

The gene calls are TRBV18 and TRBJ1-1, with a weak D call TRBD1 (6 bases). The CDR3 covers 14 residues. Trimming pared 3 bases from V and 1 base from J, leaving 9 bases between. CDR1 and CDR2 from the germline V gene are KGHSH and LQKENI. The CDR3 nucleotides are TGTGCCAGCTCACCGGCGGGGGCGAACACTGAAGCTTTCTTT. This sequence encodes CASSPAGANTEAFF.

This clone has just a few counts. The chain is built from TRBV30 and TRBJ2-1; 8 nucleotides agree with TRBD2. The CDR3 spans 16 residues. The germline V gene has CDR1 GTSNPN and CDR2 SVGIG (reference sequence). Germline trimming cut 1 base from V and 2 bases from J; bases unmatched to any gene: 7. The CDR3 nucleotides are TGTGCCTGGAGTGGAGGGAGCGGGGGACCCTACAATGAGCAGTTCTTC. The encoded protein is CAWSGGSGGPYNEQFF. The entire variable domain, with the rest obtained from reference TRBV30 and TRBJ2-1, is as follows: SQTIHQWPATLVQPVGSPLSLECTVEGTSNPNLYWYRQAAGRGLQLLFYSVGIGQISSEVPQNLSASRPQDRQFILSSKKLLLSDSGFYLCAWSGGSGGPYNEQFFGPGTRLTVL.

The CDR3 region has the DNA TGTGCCAGCAGCTTAGGGTCGTCCGGGGCCAACGTCCTGACTTTC. Translated, it gives CASSLGSSGANVLTF. V gene TRBV7-8 combines with J gene TRBJ2-6; no firm D call. In germline, CDR1 is SGHVS, CDR2 FQNEAQ. The CDR3 runs 15 residues. Between the trimmed V and J ends, which lost 1 base and 4 bases, there was a span of 8 bases.

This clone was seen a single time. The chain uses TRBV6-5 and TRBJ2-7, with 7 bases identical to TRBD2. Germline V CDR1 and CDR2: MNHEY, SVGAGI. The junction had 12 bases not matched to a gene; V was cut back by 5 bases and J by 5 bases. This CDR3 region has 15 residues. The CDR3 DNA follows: TGTGCCAGCAGTCCAGGAGCGGGAATGGGAGACGAGCAGTACTTC. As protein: CASSPGAGMGDEQYF.

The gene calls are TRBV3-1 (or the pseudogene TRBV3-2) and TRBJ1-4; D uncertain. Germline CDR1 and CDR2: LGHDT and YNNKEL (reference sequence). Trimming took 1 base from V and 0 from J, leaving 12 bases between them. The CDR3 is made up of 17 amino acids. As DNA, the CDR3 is TGTGCCAGCAGCCAAGGACGACAAAGTGCAACTAATGAAAAACTGTTTTTT. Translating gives CASSQGRQSATNEKLFF.

DNA of the CDR3: TGTGCCAGTAGTAGAGGACAGGGATATGGCACTGAAGCTTTCTTT. Translated: CASSRGQGYGTEAFF. The chain links TRBV19 to TRBJ1-1, with 8 bases matching TRBD1. The germline V gene encodes CDR1 LNHDA and CDR2 SQIVND (reference sequence). V dropped 4 bases and J dropped 4; count of bases not matched to a gene: 8. This CDR3 region has 15 residues.

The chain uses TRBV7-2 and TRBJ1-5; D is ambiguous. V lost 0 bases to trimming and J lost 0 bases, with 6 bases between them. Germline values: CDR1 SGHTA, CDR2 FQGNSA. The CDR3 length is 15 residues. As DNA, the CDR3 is TGTGCCAGCAGCTTAGCGTCACTTAGCAATCAGCCCCAGCATTTT. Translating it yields CASSLASLSNQPQHF. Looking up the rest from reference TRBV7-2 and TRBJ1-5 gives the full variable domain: GAGVSQSPSNKVTEKGKDVELRCDPISGHTALYWYRQSLGQGLEFLIYFQGNSAPDKSGLPSDRFSAERTGGSVSTLTIQRTQQEDSAVYLCASSLASLSNQPQHFGDGTRLSIL.